This TCR beta chain stems from a study of graft-versus-host responses after intestinal transplantation. CDR3 length: 17 residues. The germline CDR1 and CDR2 sequences are SGHRS and YFSETQ. The V segment lost 3 bases and the J segment 5 bases; nucleotides outside the gene matches: 13. Sequenced by immunoSEQ multiplex PCR; TCRdb stores in-frame clones only, minus some. The table lists under 75,000 clones, around 90% of them singletons, with 4% to 5% in the top ten. Turning to this clone: Its matching antigen is unknown.

This chain links TRBV5-1 with TRBJ2-5; 10 bases line up with TRBD2. The TCR comes from a human donor who was the organ donor for an intestinal transplant. This material consisted of unstimulated CD8+ T cells sorted from spleen or lymph node cells, taken before transplant. Here the CDR3 reads CASSSRSGGGLEETQYF. CDR3 DNA sequence: TGCGCCAGCAGCTCTCGAAGCGGGGGGGGCCTTGAGGAGACCCAGTACTTC.